This TCR beta chain was captured in a study of tumor and adjacent non-tumor tissue in lung cancer. Three rounds of nested PCR, following a modified ARM-PCR protocol, produced the TCRbeta library. TCRdb re-called the multiplex PCR reads through MiXCR, storing one row per CDR3 protein. Of fewer than 150,000 distinct CDR3 sequences listed, approximately 66% are singletons. V gave up 6 bases and J gave up 4 bases, with 12 bases separating them. In germline, CDR1 is DFQATT, CDR2 SNEGSKA (reference sequence). CDR3 length equals 12 residues. The template was RNA from unsorted bulk tissue. The chain links TRBV20-1 to TRBJ1-2; perhaps TRBD1 as D (5 bases). The specimen was lung tumor tissue. The TCR sequence derives from a man aged 55 to 70 with small cell lung cancer. This chain's CDR3 is CSASRASYGYTF. The CDR3, as DNA: TGCAGTGCCTCCAGGGCCTCCTATGGCTACACCTTC.